This T cell receptor (beta chain) stems from a study of blood T cell repertoires in COVID-19. About the research overall: Spain, Italy and the United States supplied samples that represented acute and convalescent COVID-19. Sources were T cells, B-cell-depleted T cells, or PBMCs; the material itself was cDNA or gDNA.

Original processing methods: Estimation of nucleated cell counts relied on the amplification of reference gene primers. Produced via immunoSEQ multiplex PCR; TCRdb's table is partial and in-frame only. That table supplies the V and J calls and clone size; D and trimming were determined from the DNA. The sample holds fewer than 350,000 clones; over 75% are singletons and the top ten take around 7.8%. J was trimmed by 0 bases and V by 1 base; bases with no gene match: 3. This CDR3 contains 16 residues. Germline assignment: CDR1 SEHNR and CDR2 FQNEAQ (reference sequence). The origin of this receptor is a woman in her forties or fifties who had recovered from COVID-19. The sample taken for sequencing was peripheral blood. The V and J genes are TRBV7-9 and TRBJ2-3; TRBD2 matches 8 bases. The CDR3 protein is CASSLDASGSTDTQYF. The CDR3 DNA follows: TGTGCCAGCAGCTTAGATGCTAGCGGGAGCACAGATACGCAGTATTTT.